The 10 T cell receptor beta chains below come from one sample, sequenced in a study of blood T cell repertoires in COVID-19. Sequencing was performed with immunoSEQ multiplex PCR; in TCRdb, only in-frame clones are kept and a portion is missing. Among 200,000 to 250,000 clones, 75% to 90% were seen once, and the ten largest hold roughly 2.7%. Sample: peripheral blood. The receptors here all came from a man in his thirties or forties with COVID-19, enrolled during active disease.

This CDR3 reads CASTLYRDRGEQYF. CDR3 nucleotides: TGTGCCAGCACCCTTTACCGGGACAGGGGGGAGCAGTACTTC. The chain joins TRBV7-2 to TRBJ2-7; 11 bases align to TRBD1. The CDR3 is made up of 14 amino acids. Per germline, CDR1 SGHTA and CDR2 FQGNSA. V gave up 7 bases and J gave up 7 bases; unmatched junction bases: 9.

This chain connects TRBV14 to TRBJ2-1, with 8 bases identical to TRBD1. The CDR3 loop spans 16 amino acids. Looked up from germline, CDR1 is SGHDN and CDR2 is FVKESK. Trimming took 2 bases from V and 6 from J; bases not matched to a gene: 9. For the CDR3, the DNA is TGTGCCAGCAGCCAATGGGGTGGACAGGGCACCAATGAGCAGTTCTTC. Translating gives CASSQWGGQGTNEQFF.

CDR3 nucleotide sequence: TGTGCCAGCAGTTTATCTGGGCTCCCATACTTTTCTGGAAACACCATATATTTT. Its translation: CASSLSGLPYFSGNTIYF. J is TRBJ1-3 and V is TRBV27; no clear D gene. The V gene lost 0 bases and the J gene lost 1 base, with 16 bases spanning the gap. CDR3 length: 18 residues. The germline V gene has CDR1 MNHEY and CDR2 SMNVEV (reference sequence).

The chain carries TRBV30 and TRBJ1-5, with 12 bases aligning to TRBD1. CDR3 size: 17 residues. V dropped 3 bases and J dropped 0; count of bases not matched to a gene: 6. The germline V gene has CDR1 GTSNPN and CDR2 SVGIG (reference sequence). Here the CDR3 reads CAWSAKGQGASNQPQHF. The CDR3 nucleotides read TGTGCCTGGAGCGCCAAGGGACAGGGGGCTAGCAATCAGCCCCAGCATTTT.

This clone appeared once. The chain has TRBV5-4 and TRBJ2-7; D may be TRBD1 (6 bases). V was shortened by 4 bases and J by 6 bases, with 14 bases between the two germline ends. Germline assignment: CDR1 SGHNT and CDR2 YYREEE (reference sequence). The CDR3 runs 13 residues. The CDR3 coding sequence is TGTGCCAGCAGCCTCGGACAGCCCGGCGAGCAGTACTTC. As protein: CASSLGQPGEQYF.

V is TRBV4-1 and J is TRBJ1-4; no definite D call. Trimming removed 3 bases at V and 4 bases at J, with 15 bases between. This CDR3 is 16 amino acids long. CDR1 MGHRA and CDR2 YSYEKL come from the germline V gene. The CDR3 sequence: CASSHPPGRLNEKLFF. DNA for the CDR3: TGCGCCAGCAGCCACCCCCCGGGGAGGCTTAATGAAAAACTGTTTTTT.

This chain joins TRBV6-5 and TRBJ1-5, with 8 bases that match TRBD1. J lost 6 bases, V lost 6 bases, and 4 bases had no gene match. The germline V gene has CDR1 MNHEY and CDR2 SVGAGI. CDR3 length: 13 amino acids. The CDR3 spells CASRLQGGQPQHF. CDR3 nucleotide sequence: TGTGCCAGCAGATTACAGGGGGGTCAGCCCCAGCATTTT.

The chain uses TRBV7-8 and TRBJ1-2; maybe TRBD1 (5 bases). This CDR3 contains 15 residues. The germline gives CDR1 SGHVS, CDR2 FQNEAQ. The ends were cut back, 4 bases at V and 1 base at J, with 13 bases in the middle. The CDR3: CASSSVGTNNYGYTF. The CDR3 DNA is TGTGCCAGCAGCTCGGTGGGGACTAATAACTATGGCTACACCTTC.

J is TRBJ2-2 and V is TRBV19; a weak D match, TRBD2 (5 bases). Trimming removed 3 bases from V and 7 bases from J, with 18 bases in between. The CDR3 length is 16 residues. CDR1 is LNHDA, CDR2 SQIVND, per germline (reference sequence). The CDR3, as DNA: TGTGCCAGTAGTATGCCGGCCGGTCGGGGATTCGGGGAGCTGTTTTTT. This encodes CASSMPAGRGFGELFF.

This clone has just one count. The V and J genes are TRBV5-5 and TRBJ1-2, with a tentative D call TRBD1 (6 bases). Per the germline V gene, CDR1 is SGHKS and CDR2 is YYEKEE (reference sequence). This CDR3 has 16 residues. The V end lost 4 bases, the J end lost 2 bases, and 18 bases lay between the germline ends. The CDR3 bases are TGTGCCAGCAGCAGCTTGGGTTACAGGGAGAACTATGGCTACACCTTC. Its translation is CASSSLGYRENYGYTF.